This T cell receptor (beta chain) was profiled in a study of high-grade serous ovarian cancer treatment subgroups. Sequencing used immunoSEQ multiplex PCR; TCRdb keeps in-frame clones, though not all of them. In the table there are roughly 9,000 clones, 72% of which are singletons. Tumor samples were taken before definitive surgery or chemotherapy. Sequencing was carried out using tumor tissue. The clonotype originates from a human donor with high-grade serous ovarian cancer.

The CDR3 DNA follows: TGTGCCAGCAGCGTTTCAGGTTCTGGGAACACTGAAGCTTTCTTT. Translated, it gives CASSVSGSGNTEAFF. The V gene is TRBV9, the J gene TRBJ1-1; no firm D call. Germline V gene lookup returns CDR1 SGDLS and CDR2 YYNGEE. The CDR3 spans 15 residues. The ends were cut back, 2 bases at V and 1 base at J, with 12 bases in the middle.